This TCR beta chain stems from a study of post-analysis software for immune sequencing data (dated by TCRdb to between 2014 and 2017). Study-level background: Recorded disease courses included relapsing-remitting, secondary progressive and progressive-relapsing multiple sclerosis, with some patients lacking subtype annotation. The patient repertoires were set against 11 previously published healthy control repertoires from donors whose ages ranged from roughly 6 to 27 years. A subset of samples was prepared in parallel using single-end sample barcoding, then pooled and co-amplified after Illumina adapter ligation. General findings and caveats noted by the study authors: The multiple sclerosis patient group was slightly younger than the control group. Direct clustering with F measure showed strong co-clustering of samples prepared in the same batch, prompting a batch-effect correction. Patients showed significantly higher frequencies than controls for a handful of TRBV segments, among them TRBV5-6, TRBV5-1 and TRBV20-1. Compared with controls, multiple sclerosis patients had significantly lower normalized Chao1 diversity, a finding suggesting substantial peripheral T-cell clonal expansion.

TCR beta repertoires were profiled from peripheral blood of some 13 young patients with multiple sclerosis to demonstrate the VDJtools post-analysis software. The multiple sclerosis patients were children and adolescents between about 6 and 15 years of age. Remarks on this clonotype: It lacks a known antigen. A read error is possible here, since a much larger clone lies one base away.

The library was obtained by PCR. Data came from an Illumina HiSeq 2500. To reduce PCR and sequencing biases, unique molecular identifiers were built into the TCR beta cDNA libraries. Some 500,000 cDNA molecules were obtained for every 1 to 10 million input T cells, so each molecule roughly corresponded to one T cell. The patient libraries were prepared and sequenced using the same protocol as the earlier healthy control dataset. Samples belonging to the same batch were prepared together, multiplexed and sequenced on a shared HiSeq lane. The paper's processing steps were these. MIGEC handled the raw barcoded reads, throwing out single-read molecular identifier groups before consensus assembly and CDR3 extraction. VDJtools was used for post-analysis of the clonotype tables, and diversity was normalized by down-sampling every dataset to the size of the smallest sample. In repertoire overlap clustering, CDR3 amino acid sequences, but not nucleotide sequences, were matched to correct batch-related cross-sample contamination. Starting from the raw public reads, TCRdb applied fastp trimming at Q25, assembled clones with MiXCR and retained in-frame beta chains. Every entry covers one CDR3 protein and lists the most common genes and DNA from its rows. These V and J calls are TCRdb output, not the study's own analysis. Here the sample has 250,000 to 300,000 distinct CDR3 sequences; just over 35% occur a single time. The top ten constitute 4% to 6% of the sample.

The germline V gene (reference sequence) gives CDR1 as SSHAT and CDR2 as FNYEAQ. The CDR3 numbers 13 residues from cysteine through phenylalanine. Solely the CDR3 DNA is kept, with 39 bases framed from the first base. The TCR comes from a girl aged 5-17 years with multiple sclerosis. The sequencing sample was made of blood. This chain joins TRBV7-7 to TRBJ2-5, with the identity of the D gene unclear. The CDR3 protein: CASSSGHQETQDF. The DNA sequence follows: TGTGCCAGCAGCTCCGGTCACCAAGAGACCCAGGACTTC.